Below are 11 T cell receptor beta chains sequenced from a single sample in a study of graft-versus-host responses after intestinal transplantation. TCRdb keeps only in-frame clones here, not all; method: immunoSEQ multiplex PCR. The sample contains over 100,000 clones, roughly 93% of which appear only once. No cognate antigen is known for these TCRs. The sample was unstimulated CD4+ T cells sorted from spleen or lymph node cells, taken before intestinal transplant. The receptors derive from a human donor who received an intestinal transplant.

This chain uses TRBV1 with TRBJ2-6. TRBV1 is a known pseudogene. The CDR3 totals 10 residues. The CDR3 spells CTSRANVLTF. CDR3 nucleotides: TGCACCAGCCGGGCCAACGTCCTGACTTTC.

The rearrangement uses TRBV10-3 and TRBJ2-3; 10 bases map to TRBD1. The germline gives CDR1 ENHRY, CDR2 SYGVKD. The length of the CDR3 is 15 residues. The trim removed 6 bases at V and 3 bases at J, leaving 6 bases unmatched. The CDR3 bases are TGTGCCATCAGGACCAGACAGGGGGCAACAGATACGCAGTATTTT. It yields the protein CAIRTRQGATDTQYF.

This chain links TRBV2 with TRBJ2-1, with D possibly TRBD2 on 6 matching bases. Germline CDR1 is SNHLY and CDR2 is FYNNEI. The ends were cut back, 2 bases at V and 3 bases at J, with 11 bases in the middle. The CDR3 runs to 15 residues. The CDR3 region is CASSERSSDYNEQFF. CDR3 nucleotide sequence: TGTGCCAGCAGTGAAAGGTCTAGCGACTACAATGAGCAGTTCTTC.

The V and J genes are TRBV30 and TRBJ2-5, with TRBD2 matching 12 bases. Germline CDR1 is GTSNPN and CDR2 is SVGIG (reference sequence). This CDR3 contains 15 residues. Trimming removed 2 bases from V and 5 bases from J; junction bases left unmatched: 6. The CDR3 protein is CAWSRLAGASETQYF. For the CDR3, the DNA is TGTGCCTGGAGTCGACTAGCGGGAGCATCCGAGACCCAGTACTTC. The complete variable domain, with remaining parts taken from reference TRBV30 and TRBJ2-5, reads SQTIHQWPATLVQPVGSPLSLECTVEGTSNPNLYWYRQAAGRGLQLLFYSVGIGQISSEVPQNLSASRPQDRQFILSSKKLLLSDSGFYLCAWSRLAGASETQYFGPGTRLLVL.

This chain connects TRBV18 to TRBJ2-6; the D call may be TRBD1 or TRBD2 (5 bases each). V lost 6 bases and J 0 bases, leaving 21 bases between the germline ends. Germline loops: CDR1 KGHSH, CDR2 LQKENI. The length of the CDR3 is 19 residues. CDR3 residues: CASSLIGTGPSSGANVLTF. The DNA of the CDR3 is TGTGCCAGCTCGCTCATCGGGACGGGTCCAAGCTCTGGGGCCAACGTCCTGACTTTC.

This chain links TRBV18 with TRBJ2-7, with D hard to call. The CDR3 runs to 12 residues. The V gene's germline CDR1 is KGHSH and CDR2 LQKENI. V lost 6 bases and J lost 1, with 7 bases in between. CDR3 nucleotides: TGTGCCAGCTCCGAGACGTCCTACGAGCAGTACTTC. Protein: CASSETSYEQYF.

The CDR3 region has the DNA TGTGCCTGGAGTGTACAACAGGGGGGCAATCAGCCCCAGCATTTT. The encoded protein is CAWSVQQGGNQPQHF. The chain employs TRBV30 and TRBJ1-5, with 8 bases fitting TRBD1. The CDR3 totals 15 residues. Per germline, CDR1 GTSNPN and CDR2 SVGIG (reference sequence). V lost 0 bases and J lost 2; bases outside the gene matches: 3.

The CDR3 DNA sequence: TGTGCCAGCAGCTTAGATAACAGCGATAATTCACCCCTCCACTTT. This encodes CASSLDNSDNSPLHF. J is TRBJ1-6 and V is TRBV7-6; D ambiguous. V shed 1 base and J shed 5 bases, with 9 bases lying between them. The CDR3 sequence is 15 residues long. Germline lookup yields CDR1 SGHVS and CDR2 FNYEAQ.

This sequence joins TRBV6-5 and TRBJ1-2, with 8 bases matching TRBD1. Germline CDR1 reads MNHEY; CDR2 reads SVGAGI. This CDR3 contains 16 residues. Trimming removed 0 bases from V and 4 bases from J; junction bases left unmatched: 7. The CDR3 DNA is TGTGCCAGCAGTTACTCGAGGTCAGGGGGCTCCTATGGCTACACCTTC. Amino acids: CASSYSRSGGSYGYTF.

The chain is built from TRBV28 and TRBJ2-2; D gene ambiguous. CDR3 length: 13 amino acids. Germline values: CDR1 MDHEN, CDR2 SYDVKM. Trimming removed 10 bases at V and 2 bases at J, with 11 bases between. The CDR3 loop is CAIGMGNTGELFF. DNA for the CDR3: TGTGCCATCGGAATGGGAAACACCGGGGAGCTGTTTTTT. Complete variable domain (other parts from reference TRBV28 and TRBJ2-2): DVKVTQSSRYLVKRTGEKVFLECVQDMDHENMFWYRQDPGLGLRLIYFSYDVKMKEKGDIPEGYSVSREKKERFSLILESASTNQTSMYLCAIGMGNTGELFFGEGSRLTVL.

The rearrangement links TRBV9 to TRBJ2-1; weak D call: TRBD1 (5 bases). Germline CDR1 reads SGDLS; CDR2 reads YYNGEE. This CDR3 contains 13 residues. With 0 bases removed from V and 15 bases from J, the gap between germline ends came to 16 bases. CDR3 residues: CASSVEWGPPGFF. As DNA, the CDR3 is TGTGCCAGCAGCGTAGAATGGGGCCCCCCCGGGTTCTTC.